The present T cell receptor beta chain was sequenced within a study of CD8 T cell repertoires and HIV-1 epitope variants. Study as a whole: Autologous T cell-negative cells served as antigen-presenting cells in equal numbers. An approximately 10-day culture received IL-2, IL-7 and IL-15 on days 3 and 7. Separate from the cultures, 1M uncultured T cells served as baseline.

Trimming pared 7 bases from V and 4 bases from J, leaving 21 bases between. In germline, CDR1 is SGHRS, CDR2 YFSETQ. The CDR3 is made up of 15 amino acids. TCR beta CDR3 was sequenced at survey depth on immunoSEQ. Sequenced by immunoSEQ multiplex PCR; TCRdb stores in-frame clones only, minus some. This table has roughly 100,000 clones, roughly 81% appearing once. The clonotype originates from a male donor with HIV. The V call is TRBV5-1, the J call TRBJ2-7; TRBD2 is a possible D gene (6 bases). Source material: uncultured baseline CD8+ T cells from peripheral blood mononuclear cells (PBMCs). CDR3 region: CASSLGGPLTYEQYF. CDR3 in DNA: TGCGCCAGCTCCCTGGGGGGACCACTAACTTACGAGCAGTACTTC.